This T cell receptor (beta chain) stems from a study of shared clonotypes between healthy human individuals. Clones were sequenced by immunoSEQ multiplex PCR, and TCRdb holds only the in-frame ones, with some missing. Here the sample spans some 350,000 clones, around 72% being singletons. Researchers partitioned CD4+ cells into CD45RA+ naive and CD45RA-negative memory subsets. Notes on this clone: The antigen is undetermined.

Study outcomes and limitations: There were few donors, and this limited the genetic and exposure-history diversity represented.

The germline CDR1 and CDR2 sequences are LNHDA and SQIVND (reference sequence). CDR3 length: 19 residues. V was trimmed by 8 bases and J by 2 bases, leaving 30 bases between them. This receptor was obtained from a man aged 30 to 39 in good health. The chain couples TRBV19 to TRBJ2-5; TRBD1 might be the D (6 bases). Sequencing was done on a sample of memory CD4+ T cells sorted from blood. The subset denotes: CD45RA-negative fraction. CDR3 DNA: TGTGCCAGTCGTCGACAGGTCCGACTCGATGGTCACTCTCAAGAGACCCAGTACTTC. Protein sequence: CASRRQVRLDGHSQETQYF. Full variable domain (missing parts from reference TRBV19 and TRBJ2-5): DGGITQSPKYLFRKEGQNVTLSCEQNLNHDAMYWYRQDPGQGLRLIYYSQIVNDFQKGDIAEGYSVSREKKESFPLTVTSAQKNPTAFYLCASRRQVRLDGHSQETQYFGPGTRLLVL.